This TCR beta chain was sequenced during a study of shared clonotypes between healthy human individuals. This clone was recorded once. Its antigen remains unknown. Naive CD8 cells lacked CD45RO, underwent positive selection for CCR7 and left out terminally differentiated effector memory CD45RA+ cells. Only Caucasian adults living in Nashville, Tennessee made up the donor group. Sequencing was at deep level. The assay was immunoSEQ multiplex PCR, and TCRdb's table has in-frame clones only and misses some. The sample consists of 1.5 million to 2.5 million clones, 85% to 95% of them appearing once. V lost 3 bases to trimming and J lost 7 bases; unmatched junction nucleotides: 14. This CDR3 spans 16 amino acids. Germline loops: CDR1 MNHNS, CDR2 SASEGT. Points from the study as a whole: Researchers found naive subsets generally carried larger estimated richness than memory subsets. Of the naive CD4 clonotypes, about 5% were shared across four donors.

Material: naive CD8+ T cells sorted from blood. The rearrangement uses TRBV6-1 and TRBJ1-1; 7 bases are a match to TRBD1. The source is a man younger than 35 in good health. The CDR3 loop reads CASSEIDREGDREAFF. The CDR3 region has the DNA TGTGCCAGCAGTGAGATAGACAGGGAAGGGGATCGTGAAGCTTTCTTT.